This TCR beta chain was recovered during a study of cytomegalovirus exposure and HLA in healthy donors. The PCR was carried out with 60 Vbeta primers and 13 Jbeta primers. TCRdb keeps only in-frame clones here, not all; method: immunoSEQ multiplex PCR. The sample records about 92,000 clones, just under 85% being singletons. The CDR3 is 15 amino acids. The V and J ends lost 5 bases and 5 bases respectively, with 15 bases between them. In germline, CDR1 is WSHSY, CDR2 SAAADI. The chain uses TRBV10-2 and TRBJ2-2; no clear D gene. The sequence derives from a woman younger than 35 in good health and CMV-seropositive. The sample comprised PBMCs. The DNA for the CDR3 is TGCGCCAGCAGTTCTTTTACAGATTCAACCGGGGAGCTGTTTTTT. As protein: CASSSFTDSTGELFF.